This T cell receptor beta chain was sequenced during a study of technical replicates of blood from several donors. This CDR3 contains 20 residues. Clones were sequenced by immunoSEQ multiplex PCR, and TCRdb holds only the in-frame ones, with some missing. This sample carries tens of thousands of clones, around 96% of them seen once, and the ten largest clones take approximately 0.39%. The source material was T cells isolated from PBMCs. The chain joins TRBV12-2 to TRBJ1-5; the tabulated D call, TRBD1, remains unverified against the DNA. TRBV12-2 is a pseudogene. The receptor comes from a human donor in good health. CDR3 sequence reads: CASRCPDRTKPTFSNQPQHF. In DNA form, the CDR3 reads TGTGCAAGTCGCTGCCCTGACAGGACAAAACCCACCTTTAGCAATCAGCCCCAGCATTTT.